The entry that follows covers one T cell receptor beta chain sequence. The data were produced by immunoSEQ multiplex PCR, yet TCRdb's version contains in-frame clones alone and is incomplete. This table has 2 million or so clones, about 94% appearing once. The sample originates from a study of shared clonotypes between healthy human individuals. It was CD45RO-negative cells, positively selected for CCR7, that made up naive CD8 cells, with terminally differentiated effector memory CD45RA+ cells excluded. Caucasian adults living in Nashville, Tennessee, provided all samples. CDR1 is PRHDT, CDR2 FYEKMQ, per germline (reference sequence). This CDR3 has 12 amino acids. The V and J ends lost 3 bases and 7 bases respectively, with 7 bases between them.

The chain recombines TRBV13 with TRBJ2-4; D gene ambiguous. The clonotype was recovered from a man aged 18-30 years in good health. Sequenced material: naive CD8+ T cells sorted from blood. The CDR3 nucleotides are TGTGCCAGCAGCTTTGGAGCGAACATTCAGTACTTC. Translating gives CASSFGANIQYF.